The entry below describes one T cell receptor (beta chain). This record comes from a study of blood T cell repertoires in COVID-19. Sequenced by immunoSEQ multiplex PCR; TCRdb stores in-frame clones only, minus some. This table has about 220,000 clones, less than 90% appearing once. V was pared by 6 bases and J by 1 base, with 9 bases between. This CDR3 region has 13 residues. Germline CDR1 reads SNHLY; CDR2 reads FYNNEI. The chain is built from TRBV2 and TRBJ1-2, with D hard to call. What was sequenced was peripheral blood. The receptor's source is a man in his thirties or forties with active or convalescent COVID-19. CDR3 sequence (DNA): TGTGCCAGCAGGGAGACTGTTAACTATGGCTACACCTTC. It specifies CASRETVNYGYTF.